This is a list of T cell receptor beta chains from one sample in a study of T cell repertoires in ileal Crohn's disease. Profiled with immunoSEQ multiplex PCR; TCRdb holds only in-frame clones, not every one. The sample holds roughly 7,200 clones, roughly 78% seen once. Specimen: ileal tissue. Receptors were obtained from an adult with Crohn's disease. CDR3s include the opening cysteine and the closing phenylalanine or tryptophan. A D gene is named only where the DNA matches it firmly. Part of the rows lack a size; the others show once, few, many or a class for expanded clones.

J	size	D	V	CDR3	DNA
TRBJ1-1	once	.	TRBV6-6	CASSLQGSSTEAFF	TGTGCCAGCAGTTTACAGGGTTCGAGCACTGAAGCTTTCTTT
TRBJ1-2	.	.	TRBV6-6	CASSRAGKNDGYTF	TGTGCCAGCAGTCGGGCAGGTAAAAATGATGGCTACACCTTC
TRBJ1-6	few	.	TRBV6-1	CASSVDTPNSPLHF	TGTGCCAGCAGCGTGGACACACCTAATTCACCCCTCCACTTT
TRBJ1-2	.	TRBD1	TRBV19	CASSMLQGALDGYTF	TGTGCCAGTAGTATGCTGCAGGGGGCATTGGATGGCTACACCTTC
TRBJ2-5	.	TRBD1	TRBV5-1	CASSHSRASTGTAQETQYF	TGCGCCAGCAGCCATTCGCGGGCATCTACCGGGACAGCTCAAGAGACCCAGTACTTC
TRBJ1-2	.	.	TRBV29-1	CSVEAGGLYTF	TGCAGCGTTGAAGCGGGGGGGCTTTACACCTTC
TRBJ2-7	few	TRBD2	TRBV2	CASSVERGRTSEQYF	TGTGCCAGCAGTGTGGAGCGGGGCCGTACCTCCGAGCAGTACTTC
TRBJ2-7	.	.	TRBV6-1	CASSEIQGPGQYF	TGTGCCAGCAGTGAAATTCAGGGCCCGGGGCAGTACTTC
TRBJ1-6	.	.	TRBV19	CASSIPSITGSPLHF	TGTGCCAGTAGTATCCCGAGCATAACAGGATCACCCCTCCACTTT
TRBJ2-7	.	.	TRBV12-5	CASGCSGVYEQYF	TGTGCTAGTGGTTGTTCAGGGGTGTACGAGCAGTACTTC
TRBJ2-1	once	TRBD1	TRBV6-1	CATWTGVIQLF	TGTGCCACCTGGACAGGGGTTATCCAGCTCTTC
TRBJ2-3	.	TRBD2	TRBV5-1	CASSSEKLAGTDTQYF	TGCGCCAGCAGCTCGGAAAAACTAGCGGGCACAGATACGCAGTATTTT
TRBJ1-5	.	.	TRBV6-1	CASTRDLLSNQPQHF	TGTGCCAGCACCAGGGACCTGCTTAGCAATCAGCCCCAGCATTTT
TRBJ2-3	.	.	TRBV11-3	CASSDDRSTDTQYF	TGTGCCAGCAGTGATGACAGGAGCACAGATACGCAGTATTTT
TRBJ2-7	medium-sized	.	TRBV5-5	CASSLVPGASVAEQYF	TGTGCCAGCAGCTTGGTACCAGGGGCATCAGTGGCCGAGCAGTACTTC
TRBJ1-6	.	.	TRBV28	CASSHAGGPLF	TGTGCCAGCAGCCACGCCGGGGGCCCACTTTTT
TRBJ2-2	.	TRBD2	TRBV25-1	CASSGTSDTGELFF	TGTGCCAGCAGTGGGACTAGCGACACCGGGGAGCTGTTTTTT
TRBJ1-5	.	.	TRBV2	CASKLRRDSNQPQHF	TGTGCCAGCAAGCTCCGACGGGATAGCAATCAGCCCCAGCATTTT